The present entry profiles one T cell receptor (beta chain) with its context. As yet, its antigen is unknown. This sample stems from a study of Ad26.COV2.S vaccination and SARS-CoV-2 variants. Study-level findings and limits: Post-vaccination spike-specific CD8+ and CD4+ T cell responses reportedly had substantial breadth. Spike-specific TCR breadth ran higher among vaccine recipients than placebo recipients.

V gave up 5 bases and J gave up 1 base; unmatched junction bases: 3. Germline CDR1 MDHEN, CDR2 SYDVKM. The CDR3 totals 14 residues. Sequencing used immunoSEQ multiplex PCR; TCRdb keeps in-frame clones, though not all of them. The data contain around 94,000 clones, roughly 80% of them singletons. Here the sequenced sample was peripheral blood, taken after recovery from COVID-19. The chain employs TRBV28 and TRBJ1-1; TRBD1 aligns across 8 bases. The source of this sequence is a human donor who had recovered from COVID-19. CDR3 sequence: CASSPGGANTEAFF. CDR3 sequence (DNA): TGTGCCAGCAGTCCAGGGGGCGCGAACACTGAAGCTTTCTTT.